These 13 T cell receptor beta chains share one sample of origin, sequenced in a study of cytomegalovirus exposure and HLA in healthy donors. Use of 60 Vbeta and 13 Jbeta primers characterized the PCR. Method: immunoSEQ multiplex PCR; TCRdb's copy keeps in-frame clones and lacks some. Of around 120,000 clones in the sample, roughly 80% were seen once. Sequencing was carried out using PBMCs. The receptor set was obtained from a man aged 45-60 years in good health and CMV-seropositive.

J is TRBJ2-7 and V is TRBV19, with D tentatively TRBD1 (6 bases). The CDR3 loop spans 15 amino acids. Trimming removed 0 bases from V and 4 bases from J, with 13 bases in between. The V gene's germline CDR1 is LNHDA and CDR2 SQIVND (reference sequence). CDR3 nucleotide sequence: TGTGCCAGTAGTATAGAAGGGGGAGTGGTGTACGAGCAGTACTTC. It codes for CASSIEGGVVYEQYF.

The chain is built from TRBV7-2 and TRBJ1-4; TRBD1 agrees at 7 bases. Germline-derived CDR1 and CDR2 are SGHTA and FQGNSA. The CDR3 runs to 16 residues. Trimming took 5 bases from V and 5 from J; bases not matched to a gene: 11. The CDR3 spells CASSRRQGGGNEKLFF. CDR3 coding DNA: TGTGCCAGCAGCAGGCGACAGGGAGGAGGGAATGAAAAACTGTTTTTT.

This clone occurred once. As DNA, the CDR3 is TGCGCCAGCAGTGATGGGACTAGCGGGAGCCACGAGCAGTACTTC. This translates into CASSDGTSGSHEQYF. The rearrangement joins TRBV10-1 to TRBJ2-5; TRBD2 matches at 14 bases. The J call may be faulty, since TRBJ2-7 better matches the DNA end. Germline CDR1 WNHNN, CDR2 SYGVQD (reference sequence). The CDR3 spans 15 residues.

This clone was counted between two and nine times. The chain joins TRBV7-9 to TRBJ1-1, with D tentatively TRBD1 (6 bases). The CDR3 extends over 14 amino acids. Germline V gives CDR1 SEHNR, CDR2 FQNEAQ (reference sequence). Trimming left V 4 bases short and J 1 base short, with 10 bases between. As DNA, the CDR3 is TGTGCCAGCAGCTCCAGACAGGAGAACACTGAAGCTTTCTTT. It translates to CASSSRQENTEAFF.

The V and J genes are TRBV9 and TRBJ2-3, with D tentatively TRBD1 (6 bases). Germline V gene sequence: CDR1 SGDLS, CDR2 YYNGEE. Trimming took off 0 bases at V and 2 bases at J, with 10 bases between the two ends. The CDR3 contains 15 residues. The CDR3 coding sequence is TGTGCCAGCAGCGTAGGGACAGTATTCACAGATACGCAGTATTTT. Its protein product is CASSVGTVFTDTQYF. Full variable domain (missing parts from reference TRBV9 and TRBJ2-3): DSGVTQTPKHLITATGQRVTLRCSPRSGDLSVYWYQQSLDQGLQFLIQYYNGEERAKGNILERFSAQQFPDLHSELNLSSLELGDSALYFCASSVGTVFTDTQYFGPGTRLTVL.

V usage is TRBV19 and J usage is TRBJ2-2, with D hard to call. This CDR3 has 13 amino acids. Trimming left V 4 bases short and J 3 bases short, with 6 bases between. CDR1 is LNHDA and CDR2 is SQIVND in the germline V gene (reference sequence). The CDR3 sequence is CASSTLYTGELFF. The CDR3, as DNA: TGTGCCAGTAGTACCCTCTACACCGGGGAGCTGTTTTTT.

V gene TRBV27 combines with J gene TRBJ2-7; maybe TRBD1 (10 bases). The germline V gene has CDR1 MNHEY and CDR2 SMNVEV (reference sequence). V gave up 2 bases and J gave up 3 bases, with 29 bases separating them. This CDR3 has 20 amino acids. CDR3 residues: CASSLKDRGIAGVTRYEQYF. Written as DNA, the CDR3 is TGTGCCAGCAGTTTAAAGGACAGGGGGATAGCGGGGGTGACACGCTACGAGCAGTACTTC.

J is TRBJ2-7 and V is TRBV28; TRBD1 aligns across 8 bases. CDR1 and CDR2 (germline): MDHEN, SYDVKM. V trimming: 4 bases; J trimming: 4 bases; junction bases outside the gene matches: 12. The CDR3 is 16 residues long. The CDR3 sequence is CASSSPGAGGWYEQYF. For the CDR3, the DNA is TGTGCCAGCAGTTCGCCGGGGGCAGGGGGCTGGTACGAGCAGTACTTC.

The rearrangement joins TRBV9 to TRBJ1-1; the match to TRBD1 covers 8 bases. This CDR3 contains 14 residues. J was trimmed by 2 bases and V by 2 bases; bases with no gene match: 2. Germline-derived CDR1 and CDR2 are SGDLS and YYNGEE. The CDR3 loop is CASSVTGGNTEAFF. As DNA, the CDR3 is TGTGCCAGCAGCGTTACAGGGGGTAACACTGAAGCTTTCTTT.

The V call is TRBV7-8, the J call TRBJ1-2, with 9 bases fitting TRBD1. V lost 3 bases, J lost 7 bases, and 12 bases stayed unmatched. The germline CDR1 and CDR2 sequences are SGHVS and FQNEAQ. The CDR3 totals 16 residues. The CDR3 DNA reads as TGTGCCAGCAGCTTGGGGACAGGGATAAGAGAGGGTGGCTACACCTTC. It is translated as CASSLGTGIREGGYTF.

The chain carries TRBV6-5 and TRBJ1-1; D is perhaps TRBD1 (5 bases). Trimming shortened V by 2 bases and J by 0 bases, and 13 bases separated the two germline ends. CDR3 size: 16 residues. The germline CDR1 and CDR2 sequences are MNHEY and SVGAGI. For the CDR3, the DNA is TGTGCCAGCAGTTACGGGGTGGGGGGACTGAACACTGAAGCTTTCTTT. This sequence encodes CASSYGVGGLNTEAFF.

The genes are TRBV5-5 and TRBJ1-1, with D possibly matching TRBD1 (5 bases). This CDR3 spans 16 amino acids. Trimming left V 5 bases short and J 0 bases short, with 17 bases between. Per the germline V gene, CDR1 is SGHKS and CDR2 is YYEKEE (reference sequence). CDR3 sequence reads: CASSPEIDSLNTEAFF. CDR3 nucleotide sequence: TGTGCCAGCAGTCCAGAAATCGACAGCTTGAACACTGAAGCTTTCTTT.

The V gene is TRBV29-1, the J gene TRBJ1-6; the D is unclear. Trimming shortened V by 6 bases and J by 11 bases, and 17 bases separated the two germline ends. Germline lookup yields CDR1 SQVTM and CDR2 ANQGSEA. The CDR3 has 13 amino acids. The CDR3: CSVAGELDAPLHF. Written as DNA, the CDR3 is TGCAGCGTGGCCGGGGAACTCGATGCACCCCTCCACTTT.